The rows below give T cell receptor beta chains drawn from one sample of a study of blood T cell repertoires in COVID-19. Measured with immunoSEQ multiplex PCR; TCRdb has only the in-frame clones, and not every one. The profile shows more than 200,000 clones, around 82% of them singletons. The specimen sequenced was peripheral blood. These receptor sequences come from a woman aged 40 to 55 with active or convalescent COVID-19. CDR3s include the opening cysteine and the closing phenylalanine or tryptophan. The order of the fields is clone size, J gene, D gene, V gene, CDR3 protein, CDR3 DNA. The D gene is left open where the match is weak. Only part of the rows carry a size: once, few, many, or a class if the clone is expanded.

>-|TRBJ2-1|TRBD2|TRBV27
CASSLVGLADSYNEQFF
TGTGCCAGCAGTTTAGTGGGACTAGCGGACTCCTACAATGAGCAGTTCTTC
>-|TRBJ2-5|TRBD2|TRBV7-9
CASSLGASGPSETQYF
TGTGCCAGCAGCTTAGGGGCTAGCGGGCCCTCGGAGACCCAGTACTTC
>-|TRBJ2-1|TRBD2|TRBV5-1
CASSLAGAPPINNEQFF
TGCGCCAGCAGCCTCGCGGGAGCCCCTCCTATCAACAATGAGCAGTTCTTC
>-|TRBJ1-2|-|TRBV30
CAWSSSVGYTF
TGTGCCTGGAGTAGTAGTGTTGGCTACACCTTC
>-|TRBJ2-5|TRBD2|TRBV18
CASSPYWGTRTTKEVQETQYF
TGTGCCAGCTCACCCTACTGGGGGACTAGGACAACGAAGGAGGTCCAAGAGACCCAGTACTTC
>-|TRBJ1-4|-|TRBV21-1
CASSKRDRGRNEKLFF
TGTGCCAGCAGCAAGCGGGACAGGGGCCGCAATGAAAAACTGTTTTTT
>-|TRBJ1-1|-|TRBV5-1
CASTPLSDTEAFF
TGCGCCAGCACTCCTCTGAGTGACACTGAAGCTTTCTTT
>few|TRBJ1-1|-|TRBV14
CASSYSLNTEAFF
TGTGCCAGCAGTTATAGTCTGAACACTGAAGCTTTCTTT
>-|TRBJ1-5|-|TRBV2
CASSEGSRGNQPQHF
TGTGCCAGCAGTGAGGGCAGTCGAGGCAATCAGCCCCAGCATTTT
>few|TRBJ1-2|-|TRBV5-4
CASSDTLYGYTF
TGTGCCAGCAGCGACACGCTTTATGGCTACACCTTC
>-|TRBJ1-2|TRBD1|TRBV25-1
CASSEHLQGAIMAGYTF
TGTGCCAGCAGTGAACACCTTCAGGGGGCGATCATGGCTGGCTACACCTTC
>-|TRBJ1-2|TRBD1|TRBV11-3
CASSPGQGVYGYTF
TGTGCCAGCAGCCCCGGACAGGGAGTCTATGGCTACACCTTC
>-|TRBJ1-5|-|TRBV11-2
CASSLVAGRQPQHF
TGTGCCAGCAGCTTAGTGGCAGGGCGCCAGCCCCAGCATTTT
>few|TRBJ1-5|-|TRBV27
CASRKGTSRWADNQPQHF
TGTGCCAGCAGAAAAGGAACGTCCAGGTGGGCAGATAATCAGCCCCAGCATTTT
>-|TRBJ1-6|-|TRBV30
CAWSRGVDTNSPLHF
TGTGCCTGGAGTAGAGGAGTCGATACGAATTCACCCCTCCACTTT
>-|TRBJ2-1|TRBD2|TRBV7-8
CASSLAGLAGGRPNEQFF
TGTGCCAGCAGCTTAGCCGGACTAGCGGGAGGACGTCCCAATGAGCAGTTCTTC
>few|TRBJ1-2|-|TRBV19
CASSPKKGENYGYTF
TGTGCCAGTAGTCCGAAAAAGGGGGAGAACTATGGCTACACCTTC
>-|TRBJ2-5|-|TRBV7-2
CASQRGRESVETQYF
TGTGCCAGCCAGAGGGGTCGGGAGTCTGTAGAGACCCAGTACTTC
>-|TRBJ1-3|-|TRBV14
CASSLGLGKGGNTIYF
TGTGCCAGCAGCCTCGGACTCGGTAAAGGGGGAAACACCATATATTTT
>-|TRBJ2-5|TRBD2|TRBV2
CASSEGLAGRETQYF
TGTGCCAGCAGTGAAGGGCTAGCGGGAAGAGAGACCCAGTACTTC
>-|TRBJ1-2|TRBD1|TRBV9
CASSAQGASYGYTF
TGTGCCAGCAGCGCCCAGGGGGCCTCCTATGGCTACACCTTC
>once|TRBJ1-3|-|TRBV29-1
CSVWEIDNSGNTIYF
TGCAGCGTTTGGGAGATTGACAACTCTGGAAACACCATATATTTT
>-|TRBJ1-1|TRBD1|TRBV27
CASSSWTGNTEAFF
TGTGCCAGCAGTTCCTGGACAGGCAACACTGAAGCTTTCTTT
>-|TRBJ1-1|-|TRBV18
CASSPGQLNTEAFF
TGTGCCAGCTCGCCCGGACAGTTGAACACTGAAGCTTTCTTT
>-|TRBJ2-3|TRBD2|TRBV5-4
CASRPSGSGGQYF
TGTGCCAGCCGTCCTAGCGGGAGTGGAGGGCAGTATTTT
>once|TRBJ1-4|-|TRBV27
CASSLWSDSAVNEKLFF
TGTGCCAGCAGTTTATGGAGTGATTCGGCGGTTAATGAAAAACTGTTTTTT
>-|TRBJ1-6|-|TRBV2
CATQPQNEDSPLHF
TGTGCCACCCAACCGCAAAACGAGGATTCACCCCTCCACTTT
>many|TRBJ1-2|-|TRBV28
CASNTGQRTTLNYGYTF
TGTGCCAGCAATACCGGACAGAGGACAACCCTAAACTATGGCTACACCTTC
>-|TRBJ2-1|TRBD2|TRBV3-1/TRBV3-2
CASSQAPGTSGRNEQFF
TGTGCCAGCAGCCAAGCTCCCGGGACTAGCGGGAGGAATGAGCAGTTCTTC
>-|TRBJ1-2|-|TRBV6-5
CASSYTANYGYTF
TGTGCCAGCAGTTACACAGCTAACTATGGCTACACCTTC
>-|TRBJ2-3|-|TRBV5-1
CASSSAGAEDTQYF
TGCGCCAGCAGCTCCGCAGGGGCGGAAGATACGCAGTATTTT
>-|TRBJ2-1|-|TRBV7-2
CASSPRILSYNEQFF
TGTGCCAGCAGCCCCAGAATCCTCTCCTACAATGAGCAGTTCTTC
>once|TRBJ1-1|-|TRBV19
CASSIAGSGNTEAFF
TGTGCCAGTAGTATAGCAGGGTCCGGGAACACTGAAGCTTTCTTT
>-|TRBJ2-2|TRBD2|TRBV11-3
CASSLEGGLAGATGELFF
TGTGCCAGCAGCTTAGAGGGGGGACTAGCGGGAGCCACCGGGGAGCTGTTTTTT
>-|TRBJ2-7|-|TRBV19
CASSIASLTTYEQYF
TGTGCCAGTAGTATCGCTAGCCTGACGACCTACGAGCAGTACTTC
>-|TRBJ2-1|-|TRBV5-1
CASSLETGLREQFF
TGCGCCAGCAGCTTGGAAACAGGCCTGCGGGAGCAGTTCTTC
>-|TRBJ2-7|-|TRBV5-5
CASSFRDSFYEQYF
TGTGCCAGCAGCTTCAGAGACAGCTTTTACGAGCAGTACTTC
>-|TRBJ1-5|-|TRBV5-4
CASSLEPSGGNQPQHF
TGTGCCAGCAGCTTGGAGCCTTCGGGTGGCAATCAGCCCCAGCATTTT
>-|TRBJ2-3|TRBD2|TRBV7-8
CASSPEAGGRTDTQYF
TGTGCCAGCAGCCCTGAAGCGGGAGGGCGGACAGATACGCAGTATTTT
>-|TRBJ2-1|-|TRBV3-1/TRBV3-2
CASSQDFGTRGLNEQFF
TGTGCCAGCAGCCAAGATTTCGGAACAAGAGGACTGAATGAGCAGTTCTTC
>-|TRBJ2-1|TRBD1|TRBV24-1
CATSAGQDGEQFF
TGTGCCACCAGTGCGGGACAGGACGGTGAGCAGTTCTTC
>-|TRBJ2-5|-|TRBV7-6
CASSSLAGPQETQYF
TGTGCCAGCAGTTCTCTCGCAGGGCCCCAAGAGACCCAGTACTTC
>-|TRBJ1-1|TRBD1|TRBV7-9
CASSLALGRGPTEAFF
TGTGCCAGCAGCTTAGCTTTGGGCAGGGGGCCCACTGAAGCTTTCTTT
>-|TRBJ1-4|-|TRBV7-9
CASRSYRETSTNEKLFF
TGTGCCAGCAGGTCCTACAGGGAAACTTCAACTAATGAAAAACTGTTTTTT
>-|TRBJ2-2|-|TRBV6-4
CASSDSKGAGELFF
TGTGCCAGCAGTGACTCAAAGGGGGCCGGGGAGCTGTTTTTT
>once|TRBJ1-1|TRBD1|TRBV5-1
CASSWGQSEAFF
TGCGCCAGCAGCTGGGGACAGTCTGAAGCTTTCTTT
>-|TRBJ2-7|-|TRBV6-1
CASSEFGPYEQYF
TGTGCCAGCAGTGAATTCGGTCCCTACGAGCAGTACTTC
>-|TRBJ2-3|TRBD2|TRBV7-9
CASSIGLADTDTQYF
TGTGCCAGCAGCATAGGACTAGCGGACACAGATACGCAGTATTTT
>-|TRBJ2-3|TRBD2|TRBV5-4
CASSSAGGRTDTQYF
TGTGCCAGCAGCAGCGCGGGGGGCCGCACAGATACGCAGTATTTT
>-|TRBJ1-2|-|TRBV4-1
CASSQVAGALGYTF
TGCGCCAGCAGCCAAGTGGCGGGGGCGCTTGGCTACACCTTC
>-|TRBJ1-3|-|TRBV7-3
CASSLTRDPENTIYF
TGTGCCAGCAGCTTAACGCGGGACCCTGAAAACACCATATATTTT
>-|TRBJ2-2|TRBD2|TRBV24-1
CATSDTSGRAYRSGELFF
TGTGCCACCAGTGATACTAGCGGGAGGGCCTATAGGTCCGGGGAGCTGTTTTTT
>-|TRBJ2-1|-|TRBV12-3/TRBV12-4
CASSMDYEQFF
TGTGCCAGCAGTATGGACTATGAGCAGTTCTTC
>-|TRBJ1-1|-|TRBV6-5
CATLGANTEAFF
TGTGCCACCCTCGGAGCCAACACTGAAGCTTTCTTT
>few|TRBJ1-6|TRBD1|TRBV2
CASSDPWDRGNSPLHF
TGTGCCAGCAGTGACCCTTGGGACAGGGGTAATTCACCCCTCCACTTT